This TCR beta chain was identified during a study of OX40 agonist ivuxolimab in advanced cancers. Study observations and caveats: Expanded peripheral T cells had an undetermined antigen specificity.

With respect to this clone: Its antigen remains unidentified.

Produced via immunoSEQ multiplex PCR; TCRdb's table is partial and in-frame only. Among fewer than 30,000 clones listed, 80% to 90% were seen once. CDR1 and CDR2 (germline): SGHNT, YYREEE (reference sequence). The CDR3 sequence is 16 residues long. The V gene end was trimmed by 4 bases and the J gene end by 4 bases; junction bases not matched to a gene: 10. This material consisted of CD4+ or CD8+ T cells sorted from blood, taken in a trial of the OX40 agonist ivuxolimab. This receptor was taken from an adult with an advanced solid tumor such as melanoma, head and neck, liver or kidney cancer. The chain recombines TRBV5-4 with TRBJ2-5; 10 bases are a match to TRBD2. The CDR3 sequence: CASSIRTSGVLETQYF. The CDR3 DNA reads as TGTGCCAGCAGCATAAGGACTAGCGGAGTGCTAGAGACCCAGTACTTC.